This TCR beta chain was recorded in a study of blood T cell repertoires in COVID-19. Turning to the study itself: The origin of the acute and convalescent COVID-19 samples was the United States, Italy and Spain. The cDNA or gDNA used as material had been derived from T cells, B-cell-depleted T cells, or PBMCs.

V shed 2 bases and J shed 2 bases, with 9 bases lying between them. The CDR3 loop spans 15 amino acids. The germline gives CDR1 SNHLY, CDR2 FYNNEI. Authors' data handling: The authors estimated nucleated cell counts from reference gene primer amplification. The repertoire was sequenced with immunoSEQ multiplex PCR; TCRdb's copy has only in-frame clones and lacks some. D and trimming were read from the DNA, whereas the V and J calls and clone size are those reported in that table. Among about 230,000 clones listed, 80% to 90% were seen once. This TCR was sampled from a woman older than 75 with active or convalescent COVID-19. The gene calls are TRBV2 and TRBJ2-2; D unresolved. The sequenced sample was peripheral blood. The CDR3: CASSEYRQNTGELFF. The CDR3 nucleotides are TGTGCCAGCAGTGAATACAGACAAAACACCGGGGAGCTGTTTTTT. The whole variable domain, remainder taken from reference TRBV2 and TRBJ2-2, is EPEVTQTPSHQVTQMGQEVILRCVPISNHLYFYWYRQILGQKVEFLVSFYNNEISEKSEIFDDQFSVERPDGSNFTLKIRSTKLEDSAMYFCASSEYRQNTGELFFGEGSRLTVL.